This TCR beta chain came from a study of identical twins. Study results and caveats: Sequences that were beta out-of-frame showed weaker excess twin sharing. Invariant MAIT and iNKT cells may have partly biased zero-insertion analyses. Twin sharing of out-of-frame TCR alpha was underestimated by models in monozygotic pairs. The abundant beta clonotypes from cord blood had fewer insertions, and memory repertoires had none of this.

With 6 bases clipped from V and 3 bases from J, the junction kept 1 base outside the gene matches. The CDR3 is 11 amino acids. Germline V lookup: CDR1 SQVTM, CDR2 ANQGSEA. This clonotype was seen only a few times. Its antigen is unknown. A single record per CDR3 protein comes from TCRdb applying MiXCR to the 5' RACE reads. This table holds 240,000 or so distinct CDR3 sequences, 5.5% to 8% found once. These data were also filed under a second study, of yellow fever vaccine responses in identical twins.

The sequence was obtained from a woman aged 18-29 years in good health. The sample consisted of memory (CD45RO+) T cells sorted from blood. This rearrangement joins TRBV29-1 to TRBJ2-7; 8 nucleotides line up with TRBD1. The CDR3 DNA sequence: TGCAGCGTACAGGGGGTCTACGAGCAGTACTTC. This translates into CSVQGVYEQYF.